A single T cell receptor beta chain is shown here with its context. No antigen is known for it. The data were taken from a study of shared clonotypes between healthy human individuals. Regarding the study as a whole: Shared clonotypes: about 4.6% naive CD4, roughly 3.5% naive CD8, about 2.5% memory CD4, 0.4% to 0.5% memory CD8.

TCRdb keeps only in-frame clones here, not all; method: immunoSEQ multiplex PCR. Found here are about 2.3 million clones, 85% to 95% of them singletons; the top ten hold 0.39%. In germline, CDR1 is MNHEY, CDR2 SMNVEV (reference sequence). V was cut by 4 bases and J by 3 bases, with 19 bases left in between. The length of the CDR3 is 16 residues. Everyone who donated was a Caucasian adult who lived in Nashville, Tennessee. J is TRBJ2-7 and V is TRBV27; D unclear. This clonotype originated in a young man in good health. Some clones in this sample may be carry-over from other donors' samples. What was sequenced was naive CD4+ T cells from PBMCs. The subset denotes: CD45RA+ positively selected. In nucleotides, the CDR3 is TGTGCCAGCAGTTCTGTCGGGCGAATTACAATCTACGAGCAGTACTTC. Its protein is CASSSVGRITIYEQYF.